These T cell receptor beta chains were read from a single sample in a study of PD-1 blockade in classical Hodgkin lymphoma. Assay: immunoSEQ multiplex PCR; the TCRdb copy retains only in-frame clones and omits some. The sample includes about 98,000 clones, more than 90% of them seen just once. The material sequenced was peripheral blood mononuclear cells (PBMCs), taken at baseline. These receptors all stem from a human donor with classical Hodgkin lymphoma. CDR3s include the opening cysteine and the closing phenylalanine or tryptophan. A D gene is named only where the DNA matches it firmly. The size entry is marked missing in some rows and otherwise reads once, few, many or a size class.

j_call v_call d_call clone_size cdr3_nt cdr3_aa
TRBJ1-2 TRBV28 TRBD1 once TGTGCCAGCAGTTTATTTCTGACAGGGGACTATGGCTACACCTTC CASSLFLTGDYGYTF
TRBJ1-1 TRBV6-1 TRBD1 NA TGTGCCAGCAGTGGAGACACCAGGGGGGAAGCTTTCTTT CASSGDTRGEAFF
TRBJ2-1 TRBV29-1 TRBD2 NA TGCAGCGTTGAGGCCAGCGGGAGACCTACTGAGCAGTTCTTC CSVEASGRPTEQFF
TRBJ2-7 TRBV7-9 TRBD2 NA TGTGCCAGCAGCTTAGGGCTAGCGGGGTCCTACGAGCAGTACTTC CASSLGLAGSYEQYF
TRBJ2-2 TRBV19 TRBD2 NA TGTGCCAGTAGTAGACGACTAGCGGGAGCAGACACCGGGGAGCTGTTTTTT CASSRRLAGADTGELFF
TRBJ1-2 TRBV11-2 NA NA TGTGCCAGCAGCCCCGGCGGACCCGACTATGGCTACACCTTC CASSPGGPDYGYTF
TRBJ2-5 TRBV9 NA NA TGTGCCAGCAGCGCACCAGGGGGGCAAGAGACCCAGTACTTC CASSAPGGQETQYF
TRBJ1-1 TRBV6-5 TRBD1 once TGTGCCAGCAGTTTCCGAACAGGGGGCCGAACTGAAGCTTTCTTT CASSFRTGGRTEAFF
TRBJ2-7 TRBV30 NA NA TGTGCCTGGAGTGCCGTCGGGCGGGCGGCCTACGAGCAGTACTTC CAWSAVGRAAYEQYF
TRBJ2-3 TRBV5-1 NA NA TGCGCCAGCAGCTTATCGCTAGCTATGTCTACGCAGTATTTT CASSLSLAMSTQYF
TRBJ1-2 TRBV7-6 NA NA TGTGCCAGCAGCTCGAGGGAGGGAAACTATGGCTACACCTTC CASSSREGNYGYTF
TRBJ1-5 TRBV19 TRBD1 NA TGTGCCAGTAGTATAGAAACAGGGACAGCCCAGGGGCAGCCCCAGCATTTT CASSIETGTAQGQPQHF
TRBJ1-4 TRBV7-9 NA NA TGTGCCAGCAGCTCCCCGGGACCCAATGAAAAACTGTTTTTT CASSSPGPNEKLFF
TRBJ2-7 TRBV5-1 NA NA TGCGCCAGCAGCTTAAGGGGGGTCGAGCAGTACTTC CASSLRGVEQYF
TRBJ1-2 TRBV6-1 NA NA TGTGCCAGCAGTGGTCGGCCAGGGTTTCTGATGGGTGGCTACACCTTC CASSGRPGFLMGGYTF